This entry lists 26 T cell receptor beta chains sequenced from one sample in a study of shared clonotypes between healthy human individuals. Generated by immunoSEQ multiplex PCR, the TCRdb table keeps only in-frame clones and is missing some. Of a few million clones listed, more than 80% are singletons. The sample consisted of naive CD4+ T cells from PBMCs. Subset of the sample: CD45RA+ positively selected. The receptors were gathered from a man younger than 30 in good health. Some clones in this sample may be carry-over from other donors' samples.

The chain uses TRBV19 and TRBJ1-2, with 8 bases aligning to TRBD1. Germline lookup yields CDR1 LNHDA and CDR2 SQIVND (reference sequence). This CDR3 is 16 amino acids long. V was pared by 5 bases and J by 4 bases, with 12 bases of the junction left unmatched. The DNA of the CDR3 is TGTGCCAGTAGTCCAAGGGACAGGTCAGGGAGCTATGGCTACACCTTC. The encoded protein is CASSPRDRSGSYGYTF.

J is TRBJ2-2 and V is TRBV2; D is unresolved. The CDR3 loop spans 14 amino acids. The V gene lost 4 bases and the J gene lost 6 bases, with 12 bases spanning the gap. The germline gives CDR1 SNHLY, CDR2 FYNNEI. The CDR3 is CASSVLGDSGELFF. The CDR3 DNA reads TGTGCCAGCAGTGTCCTTGGGGATTCCGGGGAGCTGTTTTTT.

The gene calls are TRBV7-3 and TRBJ1-2; D is uncertain. Germline CDR1 reads SGHTA; CDR2 reads FQGTGA. The CDR3 extends over 16 amino acids. V was pared by 5 bases and J by 1 base, with 17 bases between. CDR3 nucleotides: TGTGCCAGCAGCCCCGGTAGACGCAACCTTAACTATGGCTACACCTTC. As protein: CASSPGRRNLNYGYTF.

The CDR3 spells CASRLDRPGGYTF. The CDR3 DNA is TGTGCCAGTAGATTAGACAGGCCCGGCGGCTACACCTTC. The chain uses TRBV19 and TRBJ1-2, with a weak D call TRBD1 (6 bases). Trimming took 6 bases from V and 8 from J, leaving 16 bases between them. The CDR3 totals 13 residues. Germline V gene lookup returns CDR1 LNHDA and CDR2 SQIVND (reference sequence).

CDR3 in amino acids: CAWSPTTSTDTQYF. In DNA, the CDR3 is TGTGCCTGGAGTCCCACAACTAGCACAGATACGCAGTATTTT. This chain links TRBV30 with TRBJ2-3; D gene uncertain. CDR1 and CDR2 (germline): GTSNPN, SVGIG (reference sequence). The V and J ends lost 2 bases and 0 bases respectively, with 9 bases between them. The length of the CDR3 is 14 residues. The complete variable domain, with remaining parts taken from reference TRBV30 and TRBJ2-3, reads SQTIHQWPATLVQPVGSPLSLECTVEGTSNPNLYWYRQAAGRGLQLLFYSVGIGQISSEVPQNLSASRPQDRQFILSSKKLLLSDSGFYLCAWSPTTSTDTQYFGPGTRLTVL.

Only a few counts were recorded for this clone. The J gene is TRBJ1-1, the V gene TRBV11-2, with D unclear. V was clipped by 4 bases and J by 8 bases, with 8 bases between them. This CDR3 has 11 residues. CDR1 and CDR2 from the germline V gene are SGHAT and FQNNGV. The CDR3 DNA reads TGTGCCAGCAGCTCTGGCCCAGAAGCTTTCTTT. It codes for CASSSGPEAFF.

V usage is TRBV7-2 and J usage is TRBJ2-3, with D possibly being TRBD1 (5 bases). CDR1 is SGHTA, CDR2 FQGNSA, per germline. The V end lost 11 bases, the J end lost 2 bases, and 14 bases lay between the germline ends. The CDR3 has 13 amino acids. The CDR3 is CASELGDTDTQYF. In DNA, the CDR3 is TGTGCCTCAGAGCTAGGGGACACAGATACGCAGTATTTT.

V is TRBV9 and J is TRBJ2-2, with TRBD2 matching 8 bases. From germline, CDR1 is SGDLS and CDR2 YYNGEE. V was clipped by 4 bases and J by 4 bases; unmatched bases: 9. This CDR3 has 16 residues. CDR3 bases: TGTGCCAGCAGCCCTAGGACTAGCAGATCCACCGGGGAGCTGTTTTTT. It is translated as CASSPRTSRSTGELFF.

The chain recombines TRBV6-5 with TRBJ2-7; D not certain. This CDR3 comprises 14 residues. Trimming removed 2 bases at V and 2 bases at J, with 10 bases between. CDR1 is MNHEY and CDR2 is SVGAGI in the germline V gene. The CDR3 spells CASSYGSAPYEQYF. The DNA for the CDR3 is TGTGCCAGCAGTTACGGCTCAGCCCCCTACGAGCAGTACTTC.

The V call is TRBV9, the J call TRBJ2-1; 14 nucleotides agree with TRBD2. V lost 2 bases, J lost 5 bases, and 6 bases stayed unmatched. Germline V gives CDR1 SGDLS, CDR2 YYNGEE. The CDR3 extends over 17 amino acids. The CDR3 DNA is TGTGCCAGCAGCGTTACGACTAGCGGGAGGGCCCACAATGAGCAGTTCTTC. This encodes CASSVTTSGRAHNEQFF.

The chain uses TRBV4-3 and TRBJ2-3, with 12 positions matching TRBD2. The V gene's germline CDR1 is LGHNA and CDR2 YSLEER. The CDR3 runs to 16 residues. Trimming at V came to 4 bases and at J to 6 bases, leaving 8 bases not matched to a gene. CDR3 sequence: CASSPRTSGAGDTQYF. The CDR3 coding sequence is TGCGCCAGCAGCCCGCGGACTAGCGGGGCGGGGGATACGCAGTATTTT.

The chain uses TRBV30 and TRBJ2-7, with D unresolved. The ends were cut back, 0 bases at V and 6 bases at J, with 12 bases in the middle. From germline, CDR1 is GTSNPN and CDR2 SVGIG (reference sequence). The CDR3 has 13 residues. CDR3 in amino acids: CAWSVLGRGEQYF. The CDR3 DNA sequence: TGTGCCTGGAGTGTCTTGGGTCGAGGCGAGCAGTACTTC.

The chain links TRBV2 to TRBJ2-3; no reliable D call. With 6 bases removed from V and 1 base from J, the gap between germline ends came to 14 bases. This CDR3 is built from 15 residues. Germline-derived CDR1 and CDR2 are SNHLY and FYNNEI. The CDR3 reads CASRAGFGGTDTQYF. The CDR3, as DNA: TGTGCCAGCAGAGCCGGGTTTGGGGGCACAGATACGCAGTATTTT.

The chain employs TRBV11-2 and TRBJ1-4; weak D call: TRBD1 (5 bases). The CDR3 is 16 amino acids. The V end was cut by 5 bases, the J end by 7 bases, with 20 bases between. Per the germline V gene, CDR1 is SGHAT and CDR2 is FQNNGV. CDR3 in amino acids: CASSPRPRDGGEKLFF. The CDR3 DNA sequence: TGTGCCAGCAGCCCCCGCCCCAGGGATGGGGGTGAAAAACTGTTTTTT.

Comments on this clone: At the DNA level, this CDR3 is encoded by other sequences in the same sample as well. The DNA of the CDR3 is TGTGCCAGCAGCTCTCCCGGCACAGATACGCAGTATTTT. Encoded protein: CASSSPGTDTQYF. The gene calls are TRBV7-3 and TRBJ2-3; the D is unclear. The V and J ends lost 4 bases and 1 base respectively, with 6 bases between them. The length of the CDR3 is 13 residues. The germline CDR1 and CDR2 sequences are SGHTA and FQGTGA.

The rearrangement uses TRBV5-1 and TRBJ1-4; D possibly corresponds to TRBD1 (6 bases). This CDR3 contains 16 residues. In germline, CDR1 is SGHRS, CDR2 YFSETQ. The V end was cut by 2 bases, the J end by 7 bases, with 18 bases between. CDR3 sequence reads: CASSFQGPSGGEKLFF. CDR3 nucleotides: TGCGCCAGCAGCTTCCAGGGGCCATCCGGTGGTGAAAAACTGTTTTTT.

The gene calls are TRBV6-5 and TRBJ2-7; tentative D call: TRBD1 (5 bases). From germline, CDR1 is MNHEY and CDR2 SVGAGI. CDR3 length: 16 residues. The ends were cut back, 2 bases at V and 3 bases at J, with 17 bases in the middle. CDR3 coding DNA: TGTGCCAGCAGTTACGATTCGGCAAGGGGTTTCTACGAGCAGTACTTC. Translation gives CASSYDSARGFYEQYF.

Here the CDR3 reads CASSHRGETGPSGANVLTF. The CDR3, as DNA: TGTGCCAGCAGCCATAGGGGAGAGACAGGACCCAGCGGGGCCAACGTCCTGACTTTC. V usage is TRBV7-2 and J usage is TRBJ2-6; D possibly corresponds to TRBD1 (6 bases). The V and J ends lost 5 bases and 4 bases respectively, with 24 bases between them. The CDR3 spans 19 residues. The V gene's germline CDR1 is SGHTA and CDR2 FQGNSA.

The chain joins TRBV28 to TRBJ1-2; D gene ambiguous. Trimming stripped 10 bases from V and 5 bases from J, with 23 bases between. The CDR3 contains 15 residues. Germline CDR1 is MDHEN and CDR2 is SYDVKM. CDR3 loop: CATWRTPGRAYGYTF. The CDR3 DNA is TGTGCCACCTGGAGGACCCCAGGACGCGCGTATGGCTACACCTTC.

This sequence joins TRBV7-3 and TRBJ2-7, with D unresolved. Germline-derived CDR1 and CDR2 are SGHTA and FQGTGA. The CDR3 extends over 13 amino acids. Trimming left V 2 bases short and J 4 bases short, with 9 bases between. Here the CDR3 reads CASSLGSWYEQYF. The CDR3 region has the DNA TGTGCCAGCAGCTTAGGCTCTTGGTACGAGCAGTACTTC.

This rearrangement joins TRBV7-3 to TRBJ2-7, with D perhaps TRBD1 (5 bases). The CDR3 is 14 residues long. Germline assignment: CDR1 SGHTA and CDR2 FQGTGA. V lost 2 bases to trimming and J lost 3 bases, with 11 bases between them. The CDR3 here is CASSLGAGIYEQYF. As DNA, the CDR3 is TGTGCCAGCAGCTTAGGGGCAGGTATCTACGAGCAGTACTTC.

The chain couples TRBV18 to TRBJ2-1, with D maybe TRBD2 (5 bases). V dropped 3 bases and J dropped 0 bases, with 12 bases sitting between them. The CDR3 loop spans 16 amino acids. In germline, CDR1 is KGHSH, CDR2 LQKENI. The CDR3 loop reads CASSPNGEISYNEQFF. CDR3 DNA sequence: TGTGCCAGCTCACCCAACGGGGAAATCTCCTACAATGAGCAGTTCTTC.

This chain uses TRBV7-2 with TRBJ1-5; 7 bases agree with TRBD1. V gave up 3 bases and J gave up 3 bases; unmatched junction bases: 2. The germline V gene encodes CDR1 SGHTA and CDR2 FQGNSA. This CDR3 has 14 residues. As DNA, the CDR3 is TGTGCCAGCAGCTTCGACAGGGACAATCAGCCCCAGCATTTT. Its translation: CASSFDRDNQPQHF.

This chain links TRBV5-1 with TRBJ2-3, with 7 bases that match TRBD2. Losses at the gene ends were 4 bases for V and 1 base for J; bases not matched to a gene: 6. From germline, CDR1 is SGHRS and CDR2 YFSETQ. This CDR3 region has 15 residues. CDR3 in DNA: TGCGCCAGCAGCGTTGTGGGAGGGGGCACAGATACGCAGTATTTT. Protein sequence: CASSVVGGGTDTQYF.

V is TRBV28 and J is TRBJ2-7; 7 bases are a match to TRBD2. In germline, CDR1 is MDHEN, CDR2 SYDVKM. The CDR3 has 14 amino acids. V shed 7 bases and J 3 bases; nucleotides not matched to a gene: 9. CDR3 region: CASTWEGMDYEQYF. The CDR3 DNA is TGTGCCAGCACTTGGGAGGGGATGGACTACGAGCAGTACTTC.

This clone has just one count. The rearrangement joins TRBV27 to TRBJ1-5; 7 nucleotides agree with TRBD1. The CDR3 sequence is 14 residues long. V shed 7 bases, J shed 3 bases, and the junction held 6 bases outside the gene matches. Germline V CDR1 and CDR2: MNHEY, SMNVEV (reference sequence). DNA of the CDR3: TGTGCCAGCACTGGGACAGCCAACAATCAGCCCCAGCATTTT. This translates into CASTGTANNQPQHF.